This record concerns one T cell receptor (beta chain) sequence. This specimen comes from a study of T cells in localized non-small cell lung cancer. The repertoire was sequenced with immunoSEQ multiplex PCR; TCRdb's copy has only in-frame clones and lacks some. The sample includes roughly 7,000 clones, about 45% of them seen just once. The CDR3 is 15 residues long. Germline loops: CDR1 SGHNT, CDR2 YENEEA. V trimming: 1 base; J trimming: 12 bases; junction bases outside the gene matches: 9. The sequences come from lymph node tissue, collected before any cancer treatment. The rearrangement uses TRBV11-3 and TRBJ2-1, with 10 bases identical to TRBD2. The sequence was obtained from a man between 40 and 75 years old with stage I lung adenocarcinoma. The CDR3 protein is CASSLGDSGGPWQFF. In DNA, the CDR3 is TGTGCCAGCAGCTTAGGGGATAGCGGGGGGCCCTGGCAGTTCTTC.